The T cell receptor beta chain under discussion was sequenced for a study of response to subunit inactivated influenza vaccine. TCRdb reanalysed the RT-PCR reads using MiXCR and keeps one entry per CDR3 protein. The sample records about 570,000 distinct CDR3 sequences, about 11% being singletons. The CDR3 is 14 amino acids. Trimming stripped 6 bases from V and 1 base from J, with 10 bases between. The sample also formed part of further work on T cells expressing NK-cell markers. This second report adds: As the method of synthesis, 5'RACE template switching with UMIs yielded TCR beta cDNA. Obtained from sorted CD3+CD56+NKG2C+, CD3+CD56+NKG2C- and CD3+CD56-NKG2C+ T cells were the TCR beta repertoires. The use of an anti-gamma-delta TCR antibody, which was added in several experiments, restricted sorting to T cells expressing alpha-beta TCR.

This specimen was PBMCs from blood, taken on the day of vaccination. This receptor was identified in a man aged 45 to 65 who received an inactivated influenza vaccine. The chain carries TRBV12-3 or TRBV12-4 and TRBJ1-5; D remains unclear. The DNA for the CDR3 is TGTGCCAGCAGCCCCGCGGGGAGCAATCAGCCCCAGCATTTT. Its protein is CASSPAGSNQPQHF.